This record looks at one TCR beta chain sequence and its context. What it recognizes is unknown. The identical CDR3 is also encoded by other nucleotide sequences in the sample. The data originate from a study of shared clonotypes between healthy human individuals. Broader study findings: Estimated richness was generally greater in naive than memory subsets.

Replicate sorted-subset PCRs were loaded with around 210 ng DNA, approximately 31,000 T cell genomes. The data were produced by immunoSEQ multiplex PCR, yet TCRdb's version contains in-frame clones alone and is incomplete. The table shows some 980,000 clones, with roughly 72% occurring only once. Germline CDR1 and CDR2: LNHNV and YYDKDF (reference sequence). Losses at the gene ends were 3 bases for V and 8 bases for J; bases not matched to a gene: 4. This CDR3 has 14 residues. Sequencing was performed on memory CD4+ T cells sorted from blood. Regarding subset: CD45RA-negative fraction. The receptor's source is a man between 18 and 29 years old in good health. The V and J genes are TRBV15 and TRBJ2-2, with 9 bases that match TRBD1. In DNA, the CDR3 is TGTGCCACCAGCAGGGGACAGGGTACAGGGGAGCTGTTTTTT. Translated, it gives CATSRGQGTGELFF.